The TCR beta chain under discussion was sequenced for a study of T cell responses to AZD1222 COVID-19 vaccine. Study-level points and caveats: Vaccine-related CD4 TCRs covered spike, predominating at 160-218 and 743-854.

TCRdb's copy holds only in-frame clones and misses some; the assay was immunoSEQ multiplex PCR. This table has about 86,000 clones, 85% to 90% appearing once. The CDR3 has 13 amino acids. J gave up 3 bases and V 2 bases, and 0 bases lay outside the gene matches. CDR1 is SGHTA, CDR2 FQGNSA, per germline. With regard to this clone: Antigen unknown.

The specimen was peripheral blood, collected 28 days after the second AZD1222 dose. V and J are TRBV7-2 and TRBJ1-2; 7 bases line up with TRBD1. This receptor was identified in an adult who received the AZD1222 COVID-19 vaccine. CDR3 DNA sequence: TGTGCCAGCAGCTTAACAGGGGACTATGGCTACACCTTC. This translates into CASSLTGDYGYTF.